Following are 24 T cell receptor beta chains from one sample sequenced in a study of graft-versus-host responses after intestinal transplantation. The repertoire was sequenced with immunoSEQ multiplex PCR; TCRdb's copy has only in-frame clones and lacks some. The sample comprises around 40,000 clones, under 85% of which are singletons, and 3.5% to 4.5% rests with the top ten. The sample consisted of PBMCs, taken 1,000 to 1,200 days after transplant. These receptors were obtained from a human patient who received an intestinal transplant, so some T cells may come from the graft donor.

The chain carries TRBV27 and TRBJ1-1; weak D call: TRBD1 (6 bases). Trimming left V 6 bases short and J 5 bases short, with 19 bases between. Germline V gives CDR1 MNHEY, CDR2 SMNVEV (reference sequence). This CDR3 has 15 residues. Here the CDR3 reads CASSLLGGLGTEAFF. Here the CDR3 DNA reads TGTGCCAGCAGCCTACTGGGGGGGCTCGGGACTGAAGCTTTCTTT.

The gene calls are TRBV11-2 and TRBJ2-2, with no clear D. Germline lookup yields CDR1 SGHAT and CDR2 FQNNGV. Between the trimmed V and J ends, which lost 5 bases and 2 bases, there was a span of 9 bases. CDR3 length: 14 residues. The chain's CDR3 is CASSPRVNTGELFF. In nucleotides, the CDR3 is TGTGCCAGCAGCCCTAGGGTTAACACCGGGGAGCTGTTTTTT.

The chain has TRBV7-3 and TRBJ2-1; tentatively, D is TRBD1 (7 bases). The V gene lost 0 bases and the J gene lost 6 bases, with 9 bases spanning the gap. The CDR3 runs 14 residues. Germline values: CDR1 SGHTA, CDR2 FQGTGA. CDR3 protein: CASSLTQGGNEQFF. The CDR3 region has the DNA TGTGCCAGCAGCTTAACTCAGGGGGGCAATGAGCAGTTCTTC.

The genes are TRBV28 and TRBJ2-1; a possible D gene is TRBD2 (5 bases). Germline V gene lookup returns CDR1 MDHEN and CDR2 SYDVKM. Trimming took off 7 bases at V and 4 bases at J, with 17 bases between the two ends. The CDR3 covers 15 residues. The CDR3 spells CASNIGLPEYNEQFF. Written as DNA, the CDR3 is TGTGCCAGCAACATCGGACTCCCAGAGTACAATGAGCAGTTCTTC.

The V and J genes are TRBV13 and TRBJ2-7; 14 nucleotides match TRBD2. The germline CDR1 and CDR2 sequences are PRHDT and FYEKMQ (reference sequence). The CDR3 is 16 residues long. Trimming cost V 4 bases and J 6 bases; bases outside gene matches: 8. This chain's CDR3 is CASSSGLAGERLEQYF. The CDR3 DNA sequence: TGTGCCAGCAGCTCGGGACTAGCGGGAGAGAGGCTCGAGCAGTACTTC. The full variable domain, its missing parts supplied by reference TRBV13 and TRBJ2-7, is AAGVIQSPRHLIKEKRETATLKCYPIPRHDTVYWYQQGPGQDPQFLISFYEKMQSDKGSIPDRFSAQQFSDYHSELNMSSLELGDSALYFCASSSGLAGERLEQYFGPGTRLTVT.

V is TRBV27 and J is TRBJ1-5; maybe TRBD1 (5 bases). V was trimmed by 8 bases and J by 4 bases, leaving 9 bases between them. Germline V gives CDR1 MNHEY, CDR2 SMNVEV (reference sequence). The CDR3 runs 12 residues. This CDR3 is CASRGGNQPQHF. The DNA of the CDR3 is TGTGCCAGCCGCGGGGGTAATCAGCCCCAGCATTTT.

The chain employs TRBV9 and TRBJ2-3; 9 bases are a match to TRBD2. This CDR3 comprises 17 residues. Trimming removed 4 bases from V and 3 bases from J; junction bases left unmatched: 12. The V gene's germline CDR1 is SGDLS and CDR2 YYNGEE. Written as DNA, the CDR3 is TGTGCCAGCAGCCCCACCCTACGACTAGCGGTAACAGATACGCAGTATTTT. Protein sequence: CASSPTLRLAVTDTQYF.

This sequence joins TRBV11-2 and TRBJ1-4; possible D gene TRBD1, 6 bases. The CDR3 has 16 amino acids. CDR1 and CDR2 (germline): SGHAT, FQNNGV. The V gene lost 3 bases and the J gene lost 6 bases, with 17 bases spanning the gap. The CDR3 sequence is CASSLLGGAFDEKLFF. The DNA for the CDR3 is TGTGCCAGCAGCTTGCTGGGGGGGGCATTCGATGAAAAACTGTTTTTT.

This clone has only one observation. The V call is TRBV7-8, the J call TRBJ1-2, with 7 bases that match TRBD1. Losses at the gene ends were 5 bases for V and 4 bases for J; bases not matched to a gene: 4. The CDR3 runs to 13 residues. Germline-derived CDR1 and CDR2 are SGHVS and FQNEAQ. The CDR3 DNA follows: TGTGCCAGCAGCCCGCGACAGGGCTATGGCTACACCTTC. It is translated as CASSPRQGYGYTF.

This clone was seen a handful of times. The CDR3 nucleotides are TGTGCCTGGAGTGCCCAGGGGATCTCTGGAAACACCATATATTTT. Protein sequence: CAWSAQGISGNTIYF. The chain carries TRBV30 and TRBJ1-3; a possible D gene is TRBD1 (6 bases). Germline V gives CDR1 GTSNPN, CDR2 SVGIG (reference sequence). The CDR3 is 15 amino acids. V gave up 1 base and J gave up 0 bases, with 10 bases separating them.

The chain links TRBV5-1 to TRBJ2-1, with 8 bases fitting TRBD2. The junction had 5 bases not matched to a gene; V was cut back by 2 bases and J by 4 bases. The CDR3 has 15 amino acids. Germline assignment: CDR1 SGHRS and CDR2 YFSETQ. The CDR3 DNA reads as TGCGCCAGCAGCTTTCAGACTAGCGCATACAATGAGCAGTTCTTC. Amino acid sequence: CASSFQTSAYNEQFF.

The chain carries TRBV6-1 and TRBJ1-1; 7 bases line up with TRBD1. Trimming at V came to 6 bases and at J to 5 bases, leaving 6 bases not matched to a gene. Germline V gene lookup returns CDR1 MNHNS and CDR2 SASEGT. This CDR3 region has 13 residues. CDR3 region: CASSDREETEAFF. CDR3 DNA sequence: TGTGCCAGCAGCGACAGGGAAGAGACTGAAGCTTTCTTT.

This clone has a single count. The rearrangement uses TRBV4-1 and TRBJ1-2, with D hard to call. Trimming removed 4 bases from V and 8 bases from J, with 14 bases in between. Germline V CDR1 and CDR2: MGHRA, YSYEKL. The CDR3 extends over 13 amino acids. The CDR3 loop reads CASSPLVAQGYTF. The CDR3 DNA reads TGCGCCAGCAGCCCTTTGGTAGCGCAGGGCTACACCTTC.

The chain carries TRBV28 and TRBJ2-5; D might be TRBD1 (7 bases). Trimming took off 8 bases at V and 5 bases at J, with 24 bases between the two ends. This CDR3 is 16 amino acids long. Germline values: CDR1 MDHEN, CDR2 SYDVKM. CDR3 nucleotides: TGTGCCAGCCGTAGAGGGGGGACAGCGGTAGGGGAGACCCAGTACTTC. Its translation: CASRRGGTAVGETQYF.

The chain has TRBV2 and TRBJ2-2, with unresolved D. The CDR3 has 14 residues. CDR1 is SNHLY, CDR2 FYNNEI, per germline. V lost 0 bases to trimming and J lost 0 bases, with 2 bases between them. In nucleotides, the CDR3 is TGTGCCAGCAGTGAAGCCTCGAACACCGGGGAGCTGTTTTTT. Protein: CASSEASNTGELFF.

This clone has a single count. This chain links TRBV20-1 with TRBJ1-2; D remains unclear. The V end lost 5 bases, the J end lost 8 bases, and 12 bases lay between the germline ends. The CDR3 runs to 11 residues. From germline, CDR1 is DFQATT and CDR2 SNEGSKA (reference sequence). CDR3 DNA sequence: TGCAGTGCTCCTGCCCTCTGGGGCTACACCTTC. Translated, it gives CSAPALWGYTF.

The genes are TRBV4-2 and TRBJ1-6; 8 bases agree with TRBD1. V trimming: 0 bases; J trimming: 9 bases; junction bases outside the gene matches: 4. The germline CDR1 and CDR2 sequences are LGHNA and YNFKEQ. The CDR3 loop spans 15 amino acids. The CDR3 loop reads CASSQEGQGASPLHF. CDR3 coding DNA: TGTGCCAGCAGCCAAGAAGGGCAGGGGGCTTCACCCCTCCACTTT.

This chain uses TRBV18 with TRBJ2-7; TRBD1 agrees at 9 bases. Trimming at V came to 0 bases and at J to 5 bases, leaving 2 bases not matched to a gene. Germline V gene lookup returns CDR1 KGHSH and CDR2 LQKENI. The length of the CDR3 is 14 residues. The CDR3 sequence is CASSPPRDRDEQYF. For the CDR3, the DNA is TGTGCCAGCTCACCACCGAGGGACAGGGACGAGCAGTACTTC.

The V gene is TRBV27, the J gene TRBJ1-2; D uncertain. The CDR3 extends over 14 amino acids. The V gene's germline CDR1 is MNHEY and CDR2 SMNVEV (reference sequence). Trimming shortened V by 2 bases and J by 4 bases, and 11 bases separated the two germline ends. The CDR3 reads CASSLTGDGYGYTF. The CDR3 nucleotides are TGTGCCAGCAGTTTAACCGGAGACGGCTATGGCTACACCTTC.

This chain uses TRBV5-8 with TRBJ1-2, with D perhaps TRBD1 (5 bases). V gave up 4 bases and J gave up 6 bases, with 16 bases separating them. The length of the CDR3 is 14 residues. Germline V CDR1 and CDR2: SGHTS, YDEGEE. CDR3 residues: CASSVNPGVNGYTF. The CDR3, as DNA: TGTGCCAGCAGCGTGAACCCGGGGGTCAATGGCTACACCTTC.

V gene TRBV27 combines with J gene TRBJ2-3; possible D gene TRBD2, 6 bases. CDR1 and CDR2 from the germline V gene are MNHEY and SMNVEV (reference sequence). Trimming left V 3 bases short and J 4 bases short, with 14 bases between. The CDR3 length is 15 residues. The DNA for the CDR3 is TGTGCCAGCAGTTTTTCGGGACTTTTCCCAGATACGCAGTATTTT. Amino acid sequence: CASSFSGLFPDTQYF.

The gene calls are TRBV5-6 and TRBJ2-7, with 10 bases that match TRBD1. V lost 4 bases and J lost 2; bases outside the gene matches: 3. Per the germline V gene, CDR1 is SGHDT and CDR2 is YYEEEE. The CDR3 loop spans 14 amino acids. CDR3: CASSGGTGAYEQYF. CDR3 nucleotide sequence: TGTGCCAGCAGCGGCGGGACAGGGGCCTACGAGCAGTACTTC. The variable domain in full, completed from reference TRBV5-6 and TRBJ2-7, reads DAGVTQSPTHLIKTRGQQVTLRCSPKSGHDTVSWYQQALGQGPQFIFQYYEEEERQRGNFPDRFSGHQFPNYSSELNVNALLLGDSALYLCASSGGTGAYEQYFGPGTRLTVT.

V usage is TRBV7-6 and J usage is TRBJ2-2; TRBD1 matches at 7 bases. CDR3 size: 14 residues. Germline-derived CDR1 and CDR2 are SGHVS and FNYEAQ. Germline trimming cut 5 bases from V and 7 bases from J; bases unmatched to any gene: 7. CDR3 in amino acids: CASSRTGDSGELFF. As DNA, the CDR3 is TGTGCCAGCAGCCGTACAGGGGACAGCGGGGAGCTGTTTTTT.

The rearrangement joins TRBV9 to TRBJ2-1, with 14 nucleotides matching TRBD2. The CDR3 is made up of 16 amino acids. V lost 3 bases to trimming and J lost 4 bases; unmatched junction nucleotides: 3. Per germline, CDR1 SGDLS and CDR2 YYNGEE. CDR3 DNA: TGTGCCAGCAGCGGGGGACTAGCGGGAGTGTACAATGAGCAGTTCTTC. It encodes CASSGGLAGVYNEQFF.